The clone carrying this TCR beta chain came up a few times. These data originate in a study of T cell repertoires in cytomegalovirus infection. V lost 8 bases and J 5 bases, leaving 16 bases between the germline ends. The CDR3 has 14 residues. Germline assignment: CDR1 SEHNR and CDR2 FQNEAQ (reference sequence). One entry per CDR3 protein, called by TCRdb with MiXCR from the reads. The sample lists about 740,000 distinct CDR3 sequences, 35% to 40% occurring once. The chain is built from TRBV7-9 and TRBJ1-5; TRBD1 might be the D (6 bases). Sample: PBMCs. This sequence originates from a human donor in good health (CMV status not recorded). Some clones in this sample may be carry-over from other donors' samples. The CDR3 DNA reads as TGTGCCAGCGGTACCGGGACATTACATCAGCCCCAGCATTTT. Its translation: CASGTGTLHQPQHF.